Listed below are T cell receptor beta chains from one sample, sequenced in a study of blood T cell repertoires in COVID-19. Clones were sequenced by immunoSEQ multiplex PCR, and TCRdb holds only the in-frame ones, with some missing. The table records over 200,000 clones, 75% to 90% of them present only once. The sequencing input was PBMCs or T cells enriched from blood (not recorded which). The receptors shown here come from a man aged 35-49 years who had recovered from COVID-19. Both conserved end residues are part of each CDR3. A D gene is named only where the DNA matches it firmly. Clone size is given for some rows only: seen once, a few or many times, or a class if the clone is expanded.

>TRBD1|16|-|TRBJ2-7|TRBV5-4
CASSLAGTGGSYEQYF
TGTGCCAGCAGCTTGGCGGGGACAGGGGGCTCCTACGAGCAGTACTTC
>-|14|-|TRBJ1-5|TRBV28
CASTGGLGNQPQHF
TGTGCCAGCACAGGAGGGTTAGGTAATCAGCCCCAGCATTTT
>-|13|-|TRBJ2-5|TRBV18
CASSPPAQETQYF
TGTGCCAGCTCACCACCGGCCCAAGAGACCCAGTACTTC
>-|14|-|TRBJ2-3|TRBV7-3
CASSLGTSTDTQYF
TGTGCCAGCAGCTTAGGGACTTCCACAGATACGCAGTATTTT
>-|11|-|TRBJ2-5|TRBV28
CASSFEETQYF
TGTGCCAGCAGTTTTGAGGAGACCCAGTACTTC
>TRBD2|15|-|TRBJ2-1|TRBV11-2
CASSWTSGSYNEQFF
TGTGCCAGCAGCTGGACTAGCGGGAGCTACAATGAGCAGTTCTTC
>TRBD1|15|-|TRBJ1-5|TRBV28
CASSFPGGGNQPQHF
TGTGCCAGCAGTTTTCCAGGGGGTGGCAATCAGCCCCAGCATTTT
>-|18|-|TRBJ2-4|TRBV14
CASSSYLTGAGAKNIQYF
TGTGCCAGCAGCAGTTATTTAACAGGTGCTGGAGCCAAAAACATTCAGTACTTC
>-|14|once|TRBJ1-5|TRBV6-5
CASSHGRDNQPQHF
TGTGCCAGCAGCCACGGTCGAGACAATCAGCCCCAGCATTTT
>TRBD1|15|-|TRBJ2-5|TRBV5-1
CASSATTGGGETQYF
TGCGCCAGCAGCGCGACCACAGGGGGTGGGGAGACCCAGTACTTC
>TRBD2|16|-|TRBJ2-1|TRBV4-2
CASSQGLAGGPDEQFF
TGTGCCAGCAGCCAAGGACTAGCGGGAGGGCCCGATGAGCAGTTCTTC
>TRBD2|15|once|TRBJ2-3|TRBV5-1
CASRGASGSTDTQYF
TGCGCCAGCAGAGGGGCTAGCGGATCCACAGATACGCAGTATTTT
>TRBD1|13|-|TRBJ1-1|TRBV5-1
CASSFGQDTEAFF
TGCGCCAGCAGCTTCGGACAGGACACTGAAGCTTTCTTT
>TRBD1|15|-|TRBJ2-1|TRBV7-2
CASSTWTGTYNEQFF
TGTGCCAGCAGCACCTGGACAGGGACCTACAATGAGCAGTTCTTC
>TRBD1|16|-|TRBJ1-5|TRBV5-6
CASSTLGQHSNQPQHF
TGTGCCAGCAGCACCCTGGGACAGCATAGCAATCAGCCCCAGCATTTT
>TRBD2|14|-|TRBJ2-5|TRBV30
CAWSAGLAWETQYF
TGTGCCTGGAGTGCAGGACTAGCGTGGGAGACCCAGTACTTC
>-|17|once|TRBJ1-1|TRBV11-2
CASSLDRRGWVNTEAFF
TGTGCCAGCAGCTTAGATCGAAGGGGCTGGGTGAACACTGAAGCTTTCTTT
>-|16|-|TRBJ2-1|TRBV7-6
CASSLGLAGSYNEQFF
TGTGCCAGCAGCTTAGGCCTCGCGGGCTCCTACAATGAGCAGTTCTTC
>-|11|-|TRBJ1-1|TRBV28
CASSLITEAFF
TGTGCCAGCAGCCTTATTACTGAAGCTTTCTTT
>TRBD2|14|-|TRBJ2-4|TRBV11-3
CASSLAGGIDIQYF
TGTGCCAGCAGCTTAGCCGGGGGGATAGACATTCAGTACTTC
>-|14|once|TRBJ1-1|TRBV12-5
CASVRGDYDTEAFF
TGTGCTAGTGTTCGCGGGGATTATGACACTGAAGCTTTCTTT
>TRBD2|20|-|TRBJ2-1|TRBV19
CASSNPRLAGRLLSYNEQFF
TGTGCCAGTAGTAACCCCCGCTTAGCGGGGAGGCTTCTATCCTACAATGAGCAGTTCTTC
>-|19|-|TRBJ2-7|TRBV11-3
CASSLDGVESNDLNYEQYF
TGTGCCAGCAGCTTAGATGGAGTTGAGAGCAACGATCTAAACTACGAGCAGTACTTC
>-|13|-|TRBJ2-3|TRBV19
CATTASWTDTQYF
TGTGCCACAACTGCCTCGTGGACAGATACGCAGTATTTT
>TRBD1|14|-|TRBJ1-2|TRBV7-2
CASSVGTGGYGYTF
TGTGCCAGCAGCGTTGGGACAGGGGGCTATGGCTACACCTTC
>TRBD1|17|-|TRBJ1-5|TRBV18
CASSPEPGTGGRQPQHF
TGTGCCAGCTCACCCGAACCCGGGACAGGGGGCCGTCAGCCCCAGCATTTT